This T cell receptor beta chain is drawn from a study of blood T cell repertoires in COVID-19. This CDR3 is 15 amino acids long. V was clipped by 3 bases and J by 0 bases, with 10 bases between them. Per germline, CDR1 LNHDA and CDR2 SQIVND (reference sequence). Data came from immunoSEQ multiplex PCR; TCRdb stores just in-frame clones and leaves some out. The top ten hold about 5.5% of the sample, which has around 300,000 clones, roughly 89% seen once. The sequence derives from a woman aged 40 to 50 who had recovered from COVID-19. The sequenced sample consisted of PBMCs or T cells enriched from blood (not recorded which). The rearrangement joins TRBV19 to TRBJ2-3, with D unresolved. The CDR3 sequence is CASSMSAASTDTQYF. The CDR3 DNA reads TGTGCCAGTAGTATGAGTGCGGCTAGCACAGATACGCAGTATTTT.